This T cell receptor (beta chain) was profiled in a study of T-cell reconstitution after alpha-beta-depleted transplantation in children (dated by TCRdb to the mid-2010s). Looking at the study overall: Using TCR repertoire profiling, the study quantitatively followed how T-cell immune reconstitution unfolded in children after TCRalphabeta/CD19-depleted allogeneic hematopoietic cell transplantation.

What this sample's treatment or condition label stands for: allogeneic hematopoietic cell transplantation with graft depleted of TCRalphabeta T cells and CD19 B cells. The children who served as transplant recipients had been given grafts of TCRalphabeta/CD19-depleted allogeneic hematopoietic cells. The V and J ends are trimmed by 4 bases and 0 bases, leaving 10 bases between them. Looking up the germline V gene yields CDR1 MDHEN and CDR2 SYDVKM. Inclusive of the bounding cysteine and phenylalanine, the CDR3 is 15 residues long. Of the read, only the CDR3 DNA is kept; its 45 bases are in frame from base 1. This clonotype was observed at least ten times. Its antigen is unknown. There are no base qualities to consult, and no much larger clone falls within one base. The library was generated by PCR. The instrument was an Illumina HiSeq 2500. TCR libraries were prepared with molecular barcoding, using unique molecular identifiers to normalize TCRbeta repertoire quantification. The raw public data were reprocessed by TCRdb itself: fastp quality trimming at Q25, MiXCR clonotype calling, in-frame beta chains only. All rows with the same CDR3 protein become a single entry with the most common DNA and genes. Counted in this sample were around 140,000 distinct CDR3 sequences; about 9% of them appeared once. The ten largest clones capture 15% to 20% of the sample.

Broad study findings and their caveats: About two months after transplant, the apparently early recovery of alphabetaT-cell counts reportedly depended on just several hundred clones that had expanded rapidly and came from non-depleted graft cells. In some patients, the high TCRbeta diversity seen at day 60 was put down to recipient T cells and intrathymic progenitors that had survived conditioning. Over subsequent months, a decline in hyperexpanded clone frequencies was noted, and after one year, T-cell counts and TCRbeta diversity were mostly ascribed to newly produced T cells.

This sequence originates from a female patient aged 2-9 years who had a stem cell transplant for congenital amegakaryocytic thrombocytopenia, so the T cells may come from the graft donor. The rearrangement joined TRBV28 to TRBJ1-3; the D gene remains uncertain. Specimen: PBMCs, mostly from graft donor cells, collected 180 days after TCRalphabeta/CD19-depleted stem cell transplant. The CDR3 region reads CASSSNIGSGNTIYF. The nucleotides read TGTGCCAGCAGTTCCAACATAGGCTCTGGAAACACCATATATTTT.